This TCR beta chain was sequenced in a study of control samples from healthy donors and cancer patients. The table came from immunoSEQ multiplex PCR; TCRdb's copy has only in-frame clones and leaves some out. The sample comprises 150,000 to 190,000 clones, 93% of which are singletons, and around 2.4% rests with the top ten. Germline CDR1 SGHRS, CDR2 YFSETQ. There are 15 residues in the CDR3. J lost 6 bases, V lost 0 bases, and 8 bases had no gene match. The rearrangement uses TRBV5-1 and TRBJ2-7; 8 bases agree with TRBD2. Sequencing was carried out using blood. The receptor was isolated from a man in his fifties or sixties in good health. Here the CDR3 reads CASSLAGGAPSEQYF. CDR3 in DNA: TGCGCCAGCAGCTTGGCCGGGGGGGCACCCTCCGAGCAGTACTTC.